Listed below are T cell receptor beta chains from one sample, sequenced in a study of response to subunit inactivated influenza vaccine. TCRdb passed the RT-PCR reads through MiXCR, listing each CDR3 protein once. The sample has about 540,000 distinct CDR3 sequences, less than 25% seen once. This same sample was also taken into another study, of T cells expressing NK-cell markers.

Sample: CD4+ T cells sorted from PBMCs, taken 11 to 12 days after vaccination. All receptors come from a man aged 50-59 years who received an inactivated influenza vaccine. The CDR3 runs from the conserved cysteine through the conserved F or W. The D gene is left open where the match is weak. Rows may omit the clone size; those that give it use once, few, many or a size class.

j_call d_call v_call cdr3_length clone_size cdr3_nt cdr3_aa
TRBJ2-5 TRBD1 TRBV9 16 few TGTGCCAGCAGCGTAAAGGGACAGGGGTCGGGTGAGACCCAGTACTTC CASSVKGQGSGETQYF
TRBJ2-7 . TRBV7-9 14 . TGTGCCAGCAGCGCGACCGGGCGCAACTACGAGCAGTACTTC CASSATGRNYEQYF
TRBJ2-1 . TRBV7-2 12 . TGTGCCAGCAGCTCCAGAGGGTACGAGCAGTTCTTC CASSSRGYEQFF
TRBJ1-5 . TRBV20-1 12 many TGCAGTGCTAGCAGGGGCAATCAGCCCCAGCATTTT CSASRGNQPQHF
TRBJ1-6 . TRBV7-8 15 . TGTGCCAGCAGCACCCTCGGGTGGGGGAATTCACCCCTCCACTTT CASSTLGWGNSPLHF
TRBJ2-5 . TRBV7-8 13 . TGTGCCAGCAGCTTAGCTCCGGTGGAGACCCAGTACTTC CASSLAPVETQYF
TRBJ1-1 . TRBV4-1 15 . TGCGCCAGCAGCCGACGCGGGTCAGGGAAACTGGAAGCTTTCTTT CASSRRGSGKLEAFF
TRBJ2-7 . TRBV20-1 13 . TGCAGTGCTACAGTGTATTCGTTACGAGAGCAGTACTTC CSATVYSLREQYF
TRBJ2-7 . TRBV29-1 12 . TGCAGCGTTGAGGACGACTCCTACGAGCAGTACTTC CSVEDDSYEQYF
TRBJ2-2 . TRBV3-1 16 . TGTGCCAGCAGACAGGCAGGGACCAAGAACACCGGGGAGCTGTTTTTT CASRQAGTKNTGELFF
TRBJ1-2 . TRBV5-4 13 few TGTGCCAGCAGCTTGGGAGGCAGGGATGGCTACACCTTC CASSLGGRDGYTF
TRBJ2-1 . TRBV7-7 15 few TGTGCCAGCAGCTTAGACCTTTTCTCCTACAATGAGCAGTTCTTC CASSLDLFSYNEQFF
TRBJ2-7 TRBD1 TRBV6-6 13 . TGTGCCAGCAGGCCCCGGGACAGCTACGAGCAGTACTTC CASRPRDSYEQYF
TRBJ1-1 TRBD1 TRBV6-1 13 . TGTGCCAGCAGCGACAGGGGATACACTGAAGCTTTCTTT CASSDRGYTEAFF
TRBJ1-2 . TRBV12-3/TRBV12-4 13 few TGTGCCAGCAGTTTAATGGGGGACTATGGCTACACCTTC CASSLMGDYGYTF
TRBJ1-6 . TRBV30 15 . TGTGCCTGGAGTGTACAAAGGGGTGGAGGATCACCCCTCCACTTT CAWSVQRGGGSPLHF
TRBJ2-7 . TRBV10-3 12 . TGTGCCATCAGTGGCAGGGTTTACGAGCAGTACTTC CAISGRVYEQYF
TRBJ1-4 TRBD1 TRBV20-1 15 few TGCAGTGCCCCGAATCCGGGACAGGGATCTGAAAAACTGTTTTTT CSAPNPGQGSEKLFF
TRBJ1-1 . TRBV10-3 14 . TGTGCCATCAGTGGTGGGGCGCAGGGCACTGAAGCTTTCTTT CAISGGAQGTEAFF
TRBJ2-5 TRBD1 TRBV28 15 . TGTGCCAGCAGTTTAAGACAGGGAGTGTGGGAGACCCAGTACTTC CASSLRQGVWETQYF
TRBJ2-1 TRBD1 TRBV29-1 14 few TGCAGCGCGCGAGACAGGGGGCTCTACAATGAGCAGTTCTTC CSARDRGLYNEQFF
TRBJ2-1 . TRBV12-3/TRBV12-4 12 . TGTGCCAGCAGTTTGGGAGCTAGCTTTCAGTTCTTC CASSLGASFQFF
TRBJ2-3 TRBD1 TRBV7-2 16 few TGTGCCAGCAGCTGGGGGACAGGGGGTAGCACAGATACGCAGTATTTT CASSWGTGGSTDTQYF
TRBJ2-2 . TRBV2 17 . TGTGCCAGCAGTGAATGGGCAGGTTACGCGAACACCGGGGAGCTGTTTTTT CASSEWAGYANTGELFF
TRBJ1-1 TRBD1 TRBV5-1 14 . TGCGCCAGCAGGGGGGACAGTGGGAACACTGAAGCTTTCTTT CASRGDSGNTEAFF
TRBJ2-6 TRBD1 TRBV20-1 16 few TGCAGTGCTAGGGACAGGGGATTCTCTGGGGCCAACGTCCTGACTTTC CSARDRGFSGANVLTF
TRBJ2-6 . TRBV11-1 20 once TGTGCCAGCACTATTAGTGGGTCCCCGGGGGCCCTCTCTGGGGCCAACGTCCTGACTTTC CASTISGSPGALSGANVLTF
TRBJ2-5 TRBD2 TRBV27 15 few TGTGCCAGCAGCGTAGGGACTACTAGGATCGAGACCCAGTACTTC CASSVGTTRIETQYF
TRBJ2-7 TRBD1 TRBV7-6 15 few TGTGCCAGCAGCTTAGACAGGGGCGCTCGGTACGAGCAGTACTTC CASSLDRGARYEQYF
TRBJ2-3 . TRBV5-1 15 few TGCGCCAGCCACGAACTAGCTTCCAGCACAGATACGCAGTATTTT CASHELASSTDTQYF
TRBJ2-7 TRBD1 TRBV6-2/TRBV6-3 17 . TGTGCCAGCAGTTACTCCGGGACAGGGGCGTCGACCTACGAGCAGTACTTC CASSYSGTGASTYEQYF
TRBJ2-7 TRBD1 TRBV10-1 16 . TGCGCCAGCACCACGGGACAGGACACCAGACCCACCGAGCAGTACTTC CASTTGQDTRPTEQYF
TRBJ2-2 TRBD1 TRBV14 16 . TGTGCCAGCAGCCGAGACAGGGAGACGATGACCGGGGAGCTGTTTTTT CASSRDRETMTGELFF
TRBJ2-7 . TRBV6-2/TRBV6-3 14 . TGTGCCAGCAGTTCCCCCTCGTGGGGGTACGAGCAGTACTTC CASSSPSWGYEQYF
TRBJ2-5 . TRBV3-1 14 . TGTGCCAGCAGCAGTCTAACGGGGGAAGAGACCCAGTACTTC CASSSLTGEETQYF
TRBJ2-5 TRBD2 TRBV5-1 18 . TGCGCCAGCAGCTTGGGGGGACTAGCGGGAGTACTGGAAGAGACCCAGTACTTC CASSLGGLAGVLEETQYF
TRBJ2-1 TRBD2 TRBV4-1 16 few TGCGCCAGCAGCCAAGCGGGCGGGAGCTCCTACAATGAGCAGTTCTTC CASSQAGGSSYNEQFF
TRBJ2-2 . TRBV9 15 . TGTGCCAGCAGCGTAGATGCAGGGGCATCCGGGGAGCTGTTTTTT CASSVDAGASGELFF
TRBJ2-5 . TRBV20-1 11 . TGCAGTGCTAGTCATCAAGAGACCCAGTACTTC CSASHQETQYF
TRBJ1-1 . TRBV4-2 15 . TGTGCCAGCAGCCAGGGGGGCGCGGGGGACACTGAAGCTTTCTTT CASSQGGAGDTEAFF
TRBJ2-3 . TRBV11-2 15 . TGTGCCAGCAGCTTGACCGGGAGTCGGACAGATACGCAGTATTTT CASSLTGSRTDTQYF
TRBJ2-5 . TRBV24-1 11 . TGTGCCACCAGTGCTGGTGAGACCCAGTACTTC CATSAGETQYF
TRBJ1-6 . TRBV10-3 12 . TGTGCCATCGGCAGGGATGATTCACCCCTCCACTTT CAIGRDDSPLHF
TRBJ2-1 TRBD2 TRBV7-2 13 few TGTGCCAGCAGCTTGGGGACTAGGGCGGGGCAGTTCTTC CASSLGTRAGQFF
TRBJ2-7 TRBD2 TRBV7-2 14 . TGTGCCAGCAGCTTAGTACTAGCGGGAGACGAGCAGTACTTC CASSLVLAGDEQYF
TRBJ2-4 . TRBV20-1 15 many TGCAGTGCTATTAAGCCCCGGGGAACCAAAAACATTCAGTACTTC CSAIKPRGTKNIQYF
TRBJ1-6 . TRBV28 13 . TGTGCCAGCAAGTCTGGTAATAATTCACCCCTCCACTTT CASKSGNNSPLHF
TRBJ2-2 TRBD1 TRBV12-3/TRBV12-4 15 . TGTGCCAGCAGTTTCAGGACAGGCCTCACCGGGGAGCTGTTTTTT CASSFRTGLTGELFF
TRBJ2-1 TRBD2 TRBV7-6 15 . TGTGCCAGCAGCCAAACTAGCGGGAGGTCTGATGAGCAGTTCTTC CASSQTSGRSDEQFF